The rows below give T cell receptor beta chains drawn from one sample of a study of blood T cell repertoires in COVID-19. Only in-frame clones appear in the TCRdb table, and some are missing; sequencing was by immunoSEQ multiplex PCR. This sample carries tens of thousands of clones, nearly 90% of them seen once, and the ten largest clones take around 3.5%. Sequenced sample: peripheral blood. These receptor sequences come from a woman in her 50s with COVID-19, enrolled during active disease. Both conserved end residues are part of each CDR3. D genes are given only for firm matches. Where a row states a size, it is once, few, many or the class of an expanded clone; other rows omit it.

len	abundance	d_gene	v_gene	j_gene	CDR3aa	CDR3nt
15	-	-	TRBV11-3	TRBJ2-3	CASSRGLPAVGTQYF	TGTGCCAGCAGCAGGGGACTGCCGGCAGTAGGTACGCAGTATTTT
14	-	-	TRBV7-8	TRBJ2-1	CASSPEWSRNEQFF	TGTGCCAGCAGCCCAGAGTGGAGTCGCAATGAGCAGTTCTTC
15	few	TRBD1	TRBV5-5	TRBJ1-5	CASGTRTGINQPQHF	TGTGCCAGCGGAACCAGGACAGGCATTAATCAGCCCCAGCATTTT
15	-	-	TRBV2	TRBJ1-2	CASSERSYRPPSYTF	TGTGCCAGCAGTGAACGGTCGTACAGGCCTCCTAGCTACACCTTC
10	-	-	TRBV5-5	TRBJ2-5	CASSLEAQYF	TGTGCCAGCAGCTTAGAGGCCCAGTACTTC
20	-	TRBD1	TRBV30	TRBJ2-2	CAGCYPPGQGAYSATGELFF	TGTGCCGGGTGCTACCCTCCGGGACAGGGGGCGTACAGCGCGACCGGGGAGCTGTTTTTT
14	-	-	TRBV5-1	TRBJ2-2	CASSLTTYTGELFF	TGCGCCAGCAGCTTGACTACCTACACCGGGGAGCTGTTTTTT
18	-	-	TRBV19	TRBJ2-6	CASSQSSLSGTGANVLTF	TGTGCCAGTAGCCAATCCTCTCTCTCAGGGACTGGGGCCAACGTCCTGACTTTC
17	-	TRBD1	TRBV5-1	TRBJ1-1	CASSPTGTGAMGTEAFF	TGCGCCAGCAGCCCAACCGGGACAGGGGCGATGGGGACTGAAGCTTTCTTT
13	-	-	TRBV30	TRBJ1-3	CAWSVVAPNTIYF	TGTGCCTGGAGTGTGGTAGCGCCAAACACCATATATTTT
14	-	TRBD2	TRBV18	TRBJ2-3	CASSLTSGTDTQYF	TGTGCCAGCTCACTCACTAGCGGCACAGATACGCAGTATTTT
14	-	TRBD1	TRBV3-1/TRBV3-2	TRBJ1-3	CASSPDRGRRTIYF	TGTGCCAGCAGCCCGGACAGGGGACGTAGGACCATATATTTT
19	-	TRBD1	TRBV7-6	TRBJ1-1	CASSRGGKTGVGVNTEAFF	TGTGCCAGCAGCCGTGGGGGTAAAACAGGGGTAGGGGTGAACACTGAAGCTTTCTTT
14	-	TRBD2	TRBV27	TRBJ2-1	CASSWRTSISEQFF	TGTGCCAGCAGTTGGAGGACTAGCATAAGTGAGCAGTTCTTC
13	-	TRBD1	TRBV14	TRBJ2-5	CASSQGTGGTQYF	TGTGCCAGCAGCCAAGGGACAGGGGGGACCCAGTACTTC
12	-	-	TRBV6-1	TRBJ1-3	CASSETVNTIYF	TGTGCCAGCAGTGAAACAGTAAACACCATATATTTT
15	-	-	TRBV7-2	TRBJ2-7	CASSFRRQGGDEQYF	TGTGCCAGCAGCTTTAGAAGGCAGGGTGGCGACGAGCAGTACTTC
11	-	-	TRBV6-6	TRBJ2-1	CATSPSTIPLF	TGTGCCACCTCCCCTAGTACTATACCCCTCTTC
15	-	TRBD1	TRBV6-5	TRBJ2-3	CASSNGQGGGDTQYF	TGTGCCAGCAGTAACGGACAGGGTGGAGGAGATACGCAGTATTTT
19	-	TRBD2	TRBV5-1	TRBJ2-1	CASSLVGLAGGVNRNEQFF	TGCGCCAGCAGCTTGGTCGGTCTAGCGGGAGGTGTTAACAGAAATGAGCAGTTCTTC
14	-	TRBD2	TRBV19	TRBJ2-7	CASSRAGANYEQYF	TGTGCCAGTAGCCGAGCGGGAGCAAACTACGAGCAGTACTTC